This T cell receptor beta chain came from a study of graft-versus-host responses after intestinal transplantation. Study-level information: As for transplant type, recipients had multivisceral, liver-intestinal, or isolated intestinal grafts. Broader study findings: In recipient marrow, GvH clones were found, and some appeared first in ileum or blood. After transplant, early declines in HvG clones were associated with peak levels of circulating GvH clones.

This clone showed up just once. The antigen is not known. Germline V gene data show CDR1 as SGHTA and CDR2 as FQGTGA. The CDR3 has 13 amino acids. Deletions cut 5 bases from V and 0 bases from J, with 6 bases between. The method was immunoSEQ multiplex PCR; TCRdb's version includes in-frame clones alone and lacks a portion of them. The sample shows fewer than 85,000 clones, 90% to 95% of them seen only once. This sequence joins TRBV7-3 and TRBJ2-3, with D unresolved. Sequencing was performed on unstimulated CD8+ T cells sorted from spleen or lymph node cells, taken before intestinal transplant. The source is a human donor who received an intestinal transplant. The CDR3 DNA follows: TGTGCCAGCAGCATGTCTAGCACAGATACGCAGTATTTT. Encoded protein: CASSMSSTDTQYF.